Listed below are T cell receptor beta chains from one sample, sequenced in a study of T-cell memory formation after mild COVID-19. TCRdb fed the 5' RACE reads into MiXCR, producing one record per CDR3 protein. The sample records roughly 170,000 distinct CDR3 sequences, about a fifth being singletons. The sample comprised PBMCs or a T cell subset sorted from them (not recorded which). The origin of the receptors is a man between 18 and 35 years old who had mild COVID-19 (a few samples of this study predate the infection). Cell type and time point are not known. Each CDR3 is given with its conserved first and last residue. D genes are given only for firm matches. The size entry is marked missing in some rows and otherwise reads once, few, many or a size class.

clone_size,j_call,d_call,v_call,cdr3_aa,cdr3_nt
NA,TRBJ2-5,NA,TRBV19,CASSIEGGETQYF,TGTGCCAGTAGTATCGAGGGAGGAGAGACCCAGTACTTC
NA,TRBJ2-2,TRBD1,TRBV3-1,CASSQGGGEYGELFF,TGTGCCAGCAGCCAAGGAGGGGGCGAATACGGGGAGCTGTTTTTT
few,TRBJ1-2,TRBD1,TRBV7-2,CASSRGGPNYGYTF,TGTGCCAGCAGCCGAGGGGGCCCTAACTATGGCTACACCTTC
few,TRBJ2-3,NA,TRBV20-1,CSARGPESTDTQYF,TGCAGTGCTAGAGGACCTGAGAGCACAGATACGCAGTATTTT
NA,TRBJ1-5,NA,TRBV24-1,CATSDWGSPQHF,TGTGCCACCAGCGACTGGGGGTCGCCCCAGCATTTT
NA,TRBJ2-3,NA,TRBV6-6,CASRLLGASDTQYF,TGTGCCAGCAGACTCCTTGGGGCCTCAGATACGCAGTATTTT
NA,TRBJ2-5,NA,TRBV23-1,CASSQSPRGTQETQYF,TGCGCCAGCAGTCAATCGCCCCGGGGGACACAAGAGACCCAGTACTTC
few,TRBJ2-5,NA,TRBV6-5,CASSYALESRETQYF,TGTGCCAGCAGTTATGCACTAGAGTCTCGAGAGACCCAGTACTTC
many,TRBJ2-2,NA,TRBV7-2,CASSAQPGQTNTGELFF,TGTGCCAGCAGCGCACAGCCGGGACAAACGAACACCGGGGAGCTGTTTTTT
NA,TRBJ1-2,NA,TRBV5-1,CASSLALESGYGYTF,TGCGCCAGCAGCTTGGCTCTTGAATCGGGCTATGGCTACACCTTC
many,TRBJ1-1,NA,TRBV7-3,CASSLGPTSTEAFF,TGTGCCAGCAGCTTAGGACCCACGAGCACTGAAGCTTTCTTT
NA,TRBJ2-1,TRBD2,TRBV6-2/TRBV6-3,CASSALAGGPNEQFF,TGTGCCAGCAGTGCCCTAGCGGGGGGGCCTAATGAGCAGTTCTTC
NA,TRBJ2-5,NA,TRBV4-1,CASSQDGYQETQYF,TGCGCCAGCAGCCAAGACGGGTACCAAGAGACCCAGTACTTC
few,TRBJ1-1,NA,TRBV11-1,CASRPLGTGAEAFF,TGTGCCAGCAGGCCGTTGGGAACAGGAGCCGAAGCTTTCTTT
few,TRBJ2-1,TRBD2,TRBV3-1,CASSQDLRGVGEQFF,TGTGCCAGCAGCCAAGATCTTCGGGGGGTTGGTGAGCAGTTCTTC
NA,TRBJ1-5,NA,TRBV10-3,CAISEYSNQPQHF,TGTGCCATCAGTGAGTATAGCAATCAGCCCCAGCATTTT
NA,TRBJ1-5,TRBD1,TRBV4-1,CASSPRGDRNNQPQHF,TGCGCCAGCAGCCCTAGAGGGGACAGAAACAATCAGCCCCAGCATTTT
few,TRBJ2-3,NA,TRBV5-1,CASSPWSGTDTQYF,TGCGCCAGCAGCCCCTGGAGCGGGACAGATACGCAGTATTTT
NA,TRBJ1-2,TRBD1,TRBV18,CASSRRTGYYGYTF,TGTGCCAGCTCACGTAGGACAGGATATTATGGCTACACCTTC
few,TRBJ1-1,TRBD1,TRBV5-1,CASSSRTGDTEAFF,TGCGCCAGCAGCTCCCGGACAGGGGACACTGAAGCTTTCTTT
NA,TRBJ2-5,NA,TRBV5-1,CASSLDFGYQETQYF,TGCGCCAGCAGCTTGGATTTCGGTTACCAAGAGACCCAGTACTTC
few,TRBJ2-3,NA,TRBV5-4,CASSLALAATTDTQYF,TGTGCCAGCAGCTTGGCTCTCGCGGCTACCACAGATACGCAGTATTTT